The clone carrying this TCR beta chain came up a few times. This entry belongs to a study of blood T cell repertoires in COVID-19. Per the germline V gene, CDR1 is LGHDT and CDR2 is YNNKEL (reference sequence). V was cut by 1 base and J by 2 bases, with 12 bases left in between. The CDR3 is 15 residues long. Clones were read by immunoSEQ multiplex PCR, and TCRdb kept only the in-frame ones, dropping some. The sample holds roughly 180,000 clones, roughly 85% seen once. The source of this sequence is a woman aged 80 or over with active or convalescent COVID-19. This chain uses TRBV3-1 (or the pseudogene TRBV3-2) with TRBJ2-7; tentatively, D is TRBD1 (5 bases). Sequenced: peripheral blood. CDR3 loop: CASSQGDRQPYEQYF. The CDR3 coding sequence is TGTGCCAGCAGCCAAGGGGATAGACAGCCCTACGAGCAGTACTTC.